These 3 T cell receptor beta chains were all obtained from the same sample, sequenced in a study of T cells in narcolepsy. Libraries were prepared by immunoSEQ multiplex PCR; TCRdb keeps only in-frame clonotypes and omits some of them. The data hold around 18,000 clones, with more than 75% observed a single time. Sequenced: memory (CD45RA-) CD4+ T cells from blood. The origin of the receptors is a human donor in good health.

The chain couples TRBV6-5 to TRBJ2-5; a possible D gene is TRBD2 (6 bases). Trimming stripped 8 bases from V and 7 bases from J, with 11 bases between. The CDR3 is made up of 11 amino acids. The V gene's germline CDR1 is MNHEY and CDR2 SVGAGI. The CDR3 DNA sequence: TGTGCCAGCCTAGCGATGGGGACCCAGTACTTC. Protein sequence: CASLAMGTQYF.

The J gene is TRBJ2-3, the V gene TRBV11-3, with TRBD2 identical over 12 bases. The CDR3 has 15 amino acids. Trimming took 4 bases from V and 4 from J; bases not matched to a gene: 3. Germline V lookup: CDR1 SGHNT, CDR2 YENEEA. As DNA, the CDR3 is TGTGCCAGCAGCTGGACTAGCGGGGAAGCAGATACGCAGTATTTT. Its protein is CASSWTSGEADTQYF.

The chain links TRBV6-6 to TRBJ1-5; 8 nucleotides match TRBD1. CDR1 MNHNY and CDR2 SVGAGI come from the germline V gene (reference sequence). The CDR3 has 11 residues. Germline trimming cut 9 bases from V and 7 bases from J; bases unmatched to any gene: 2. The CDR3 sequence: CASGTGQPQHF. CDR3 bases: TGTGCCAGTGGGACAGGACAGCCCCAGCATTTT.